The next 24 T cell receptor beta chains were all read from a single sample in a study of T cell responses to AZD1222 COVID-19 vaccine. The repertoire was sequenced with immunoSEQ multiplex PCR; TCRdb's copy has only in-frame clones and lacks some. The sample carries 170,000 or so clones, 90% recorded once. The sample in question was peripheral blood, obtained on day 0 of AZD1222 vaccination. These receptors originate from an adult in good health.

This clone was observed a single time. This chain joins TRBV7-6 and TRBJ2-7, with 8 nucleotides matching TRBD1. The CDR3 sequence is 15 residues long. V shed 6 bases and J 1 base; nucleotides not matched to a gene: 8. Germline V gene sequence: CDR1 SGHVS, CDR2 FNYEAQ. The CDR3: CASSSGQGGSYEQYF. CDR3 DNA: TGTGCCAGCAGTTCAGGACAGGGTGGTTCCTACGAGCAGTACTTC. Supplemented by reference TRBV7-6 and TRBJ2-7, the full variable domain reads GAGVSQSPRYKVTKRGQDVALRCDPISGHVSLYWYRQALGQGPEFLTYFNYEAQQDKSGLPNDRFSAERPEGSISTLTIQRTEQRDSAMYRCASSSGQGGSYEQYFGPGTRLTVT.

V and J are TRBV28 and TRBJ2-4; no reliable D call. The germline V gene has CDR1 MDHEN and CDR2 SYDVKM. Trimming pared 7 bases from V and 11 bases from J, leaving 18 bases between. The CDR3 contains 13 residues. The CDR3 DNA follows: TGTGCCAGCACCGACCGGTTTAAGTATGTTCAGTACTTC. It yields the protein CASTDRFKYVQYF. The variable domain in full, completed from reference TRBV28 and TRBJ2-4, reads DVKVTQSSRYLVKRTGEKVFLECVQDMDHENMFWYRQDPGLGLRLIYFSYDVKMKEKGDIPEGYSVSREKKERFSLILESASTNQTSMYLCASTDRFKYVQYFGAGTRLSVL.

This sequence joins TRBV7-9 and TRBJ1-1; no definite D call. The CDR3 totals 13 residues. Germline V CDR1 and CDR2: SEHNR, FQNEAQ (reference sequence). V was cut by 2 bases and J by 7 bases, with 11 bases left in between. Here the CDR3 DNA reads TGTGCCAGCAGCTTACAATTTACAGATGAAGCTTTCTTT. Its translation: CASSLQFTDEAFF.

J is TRBJ1-2 and V is TRBV7-9; TRBD1 matches 10 bases. The CDR3 length is 14 residues. The germline gives CDR1 SEHNR, CDR2 FQNEAQ (reference sequence). V lost 5 bases to trimming and J lost 8 bases; unmatched junction nucleotides: 8. Here the CDR3 reads CASSLRDRGGGYTF. The CDR3, as DNA: TGTGCCAGCAGCCTACGGGACAGGGGTGGAGGCTACACCTTC.

The chain combines TRBV12-3 or TRBV12-4 with TRBJ1-1; D might be TRBD1 (5 bases). Trimming shortened V by 8 bases and J by 7 bases, and 11 bases separated the two germline ends. The CDR3 has 11 amino acids. The CDR3 here is CASAGMGEAFF. The CDR3 DNA is TGTGCCAGCGCAGGGATGGGTGAAGCTTTCTTT.

The chain joins TRBV4-2 to TRBJ1-6; TRBD1 agrees at 7 bases. The germline V gene encodes CDR1 LGHNA and CDR2 YNFKEQ. With 5 bases clipped from V and 10 bases from J, the junction kept 11 bases outside the gene matches. The CDR3 totals 15 residues. DNA for the CDR3: TGTGCCAGCAGCTTACAGAGGGAGGGGGCATCACCCCTCCACTTT. Translation gives CASSLQREGASPLHF.

This chain joins TRBV12-3 or TRBV12-4 and TRBJ1-3; unclear D gene. V was clipped by 4 bases and J by 0 bases, with 4 bases between them. The CDR3 is 13 amino acids. CDR3 sequence: CASSSSSGNTIYF. CDR3 coding DNA: TGTGCCAGCAGTTCGTCCTCTGGAAACACCATATATTTT.

V and J are TRBV7-6 and TRBJ1-4, with no clear D. Germline-derived CDR1 and CDR2 are SGHVS and FNYEAQ. V was cut by 5 bases and J by 3 bases, with 13 bases left in between. This CDR3 has 15 residues. The CDR3 bases are TGTGCCAGCAGCGTATACGTCGGGCCTAATGAAAAACTGTTTTTT. Encoded protein: CASSVYVGPNEKLFF.

The chain links TRBV5-1 to TRBJ2-3; D is unclear. The V gene lost 5 bases and the J gene lost 6 bases, with 7 bases spanning the gap. Germline V CDR1 and CDR2: SGHRS, YFSETQ. CDR3 length: 11 residues. The CDR3 sequence is CASRVGDTQYF. CDR3 sequence (DNA): TGCGCCAGCAGGGTCGGGGATACGCAGTATTTT.

The V call is TRBV9, the J call TRBJ1-2; weak D call: TRBD1 (6 bases). V lost 3 bases, J lost 8 bases, and 8 bases lay in between. Looked up from germline, CDR1 is SGDLS and CDR2 is YYNGEE. The CDR3 contains 11 residues. CDR3 amino acids: CASSATGGYTF. CDR3 DNA sequence: TGTGCCAGCAGCGCCACAGGGGGCTACACCTTC.

The chain has TRBV19 and TRBJ2-7; tentative D call: TRBD1 (7 bases). The germline CDR1 and CDR2 sequences are LNHDA and SQIVND (reference sequence). The V gene lost 2 bases and the J gene lost 4 bases, with 12 bases spanning the gap. The CDR3 loop spans 14 amino acids. The CDR3 region is CASSISAGGYEQYF. For the CDR3, the DNA is TGTGCCAGTAGTATATCGGCAGGGGGGTACGAGCAGTACTTC.

This clone was seen a few times. The V and J genes are TRBV30 and TRBJ2-7; the match to TRBD1 covers 8 bases. Germline CDR1 GTSNPN, CDR2 SVGIG (reference sequence). The V gene end was trimmed by 8 bases and the J gene end by 5 bases; junction bases not matched to a gene: 5. CDR3 length: 11 amino acids. CDR3 residues: CAGQGNDEQYF. CDR3 DNA sequence: TGTGCCGGACAGGGAAACGACGAGCAGTACTTC. The whole variable domain, remainder taken from reference TRBV30 and TRBJ2-7, is SQTIHQWPATLVQPVGSPLSLECTVEGTSNPNLYWYRQAAGRGLQLLFYSVGIGQISSEVPQNLSASRPQDRQFILSSKKLLLSDSGFYLCAGQGNDEQYFGPGTRLTVT.

V usage is TRBV30 and J usage is TRBJ1-1, with 7 bases fitting TRBD1. From germline, CDR1 is GTSNPN and CDR2 SVGIG (reference sequence). The CDR3 sequence is 13 residues long. V shed 4 bases and J 5 bases; nucleotides not matched to a gene: 7. This CDR3 reads CAWKARGRTEAFF. The CDR3 DNA reads TGTGCCTGGAAGGCCAGGGGGAGGACTGAAGCTTTCTTT. The full variable domain, its missing parts supplied by reference TRBV30 and TRBJ1-1, is SQTIHQWPATLVQPVGSPLSLECTVEGTSNPNLYWYRQAAGRGLQLLFYSVGIGQISSEVPQNLSASRPQDRQFILSSKKLLLSDSGFYLCAWKARGRTEAFFGQGTRLTVV.

J is TRBJ1-4 and V is TRBV28, with D hard to call. The CDR3 consists of 9 residues. From germline, CDR1 is MDHEN and CDR2 SYDVKM. Trimming left V 9 bases short and J 5 bases short, with 1 base between. For the CDR3, the DNA is TGTGCCAGGAATGAAAAACTGTTTTTT. This sequence encodes CARNEKLFF.

The chain carries TRBV11-2 and TRBJ1-1; 9 bases line up with TRBD1. Germline V gives CDR1 SGHAT, CDR2 FQNNGV. This CDR3 contains 16 residues. V lost 3 bases to trimming and J lost 3 bases; unmatched junction nucleotides: 8. The CDR3 bases are TGTGCCAGCAGCTTCCCCAGGGGACAGGGCCACACTGAAGCTTTCTTT. It codes for CASSFPRGQGHTEAFF.

The genes are TRBV12-3 or TRBV12-4 and TRBJ1-6; D is unclear. V was shortened by 6 bases and J by 10 bases, with 13 bases between the two germline ends. The CDR3 has 13 residues. The CDR3 region has the DNA TGTGCCAGCAGCTCCGGGGAGGTCTCACCCCTCCACTTT. Its protein is CASSSGEVSPLHF.

The rearrangement links TRBV2 to TRBJ1-4, with no clear D. The CDR3 is made up of 15 amino acids. Germline V gene data show CDR1 as SNHLY and CDR2 as FYNNEI. V was pared by 4 bases and J by 7 bases, with 16 bases between. CDR3 coding DNA: TGTGCCAGCAGTGGCGTCTTTGGAAGGCGTGAAAAACTGTTTTTT. Protein sequence: CASSGVFGRREKLFF.

The CDR3 region has the DNA TGTGCCAGCAGTTTATCGAGTGGGGCCAACGTCCTGACTTTC. It specifies CASSLSSGANVLTF. This sequence joins TRBV27 and TRBJ2-6, with no clear D. With 0 bases removed from V and 3 bases from J, the gap between germline ends came to 3 bases. In germline, CDR1 is MNHEY, CDR2 SMNVEV (reference sequence). The CDR3 sequence is 14 residues long.

This chain links TRBV6-5 with TRBJ1-3; the D is unclear. With 6 bases removed from V and 2 bases from J, the gap between germline ends came to 11 bases. The germline CDR1 and CDR2 sequences are MNHEY and SVGAGI. The CDR3 is made up of 14 amino acids. The CDR3, as DNA: TGTGCCAGCAGGAGACAAAGAACTGGAAACACCATATATTTT. Its translation is CASRRQRTGNTIYF.

The chain links TRBV7-8 to TRBJ1-2, with D perhaps matching TRBD1 (6 bases). CDR1 is SGHVS and CDR2 is FQNEAQ in the germline V gene. Trimming shortened V by 1 base and J by 4 bases, and 13 bases separated the two germline ends. This CDR3 is 15 amino acids long. The CDR3 loop reads CASSLGGGRPYGYTF. In nucleotides, the CDR3 is TGTGCCAGCAGCTTAGGGGGGGGCAGGCCCTATGGCTACACCTTC.

The rearrangement uses TRBV10-2 and TRBJ1-6; perhaps TRBD1 as D (5 bases). Between the trimmed V and J ends, which lost 4 bases and 5 bases, there was a span of 12 bases. CDR3 size: 15 residues. Germline CDR1 reads WSHSY; CDR2 reads SAAADI. The CDR3 loop reads CASSAQGRDNSPLHF. In nucleotides, the CDR3 is TGCGCCAGCAGTGCTCAGGGACGGGATAATTCACCCCTCCACTTT.

V is TRBV25-1 and J is TRBJ1-4; D is perhaps TRBD1 (5 bases). The CDR3 extends over 17 amino acids. V lost 4 bases, J lost 0 bases, and 15 bases lay in between. Per the germline V gene, CDR1 is MGHDK and CDR2 is SYGVNS. The CDR3 nucleotides are TGTGCCAGCAGTGCTCCTCAGGGTTTTGCAACTAATGAAAAACTGTTTTTT. Residues: CASSAPQGFATNEKLFF.

The rearrangement uses TRBV5-4 and TRBJ1-2, with a weak D call TRBD1 (5 bases). CDR3 length: 13 amino acids. The germline V and J ends were trimmed by 0 bases and 6 bases, with 9 bases remaining between them. CDR1 and CDR2 from the germline V gene are SGHNT and YYREEE (reference sequence). This CDR3 is CASSLDMGDGYTF. CDR3 DNA: TGTGCCAGCAGCTTGGATATGGGGGATGGCTACACCTTC.

The chain uses TRBV6-5 and TRBJ2-1; perhaps TRBD1 as D (5 bases). The CDR3 spans 13 residues. In germline, CDR1 is MNHEY, CDR2 SVGAGI. Trimming took off 6 bases at V and 1 base at J, with 7 bases between the two ends. DNA of the CDR3: TGTGCCAGCAGGCAGGGTTCCTACAATGAGCAGTTCTTC. Its protein is CASRQGSYNEQFF.